The source of this TCR beta chain is a study of Ad26.COV2.S vaccination and SARS-CoV-2 variants (dated by TCRdb to about 2021). For context, the study as a whole: Vaccine-arm donors were drawn from COV1001, a multicentre, randomized, double-blind, placebo-controlled phase I-IIa trial of Ad26.COV2.S in healthy adults. A total of around 32 samples were included in the TCR-sequenced set, comprising some 20 Ad26.COV2.S vaccine recipients, 5 placebo recipients and 8 SARS-CoV-2 convalescent individuals. Sequencing of the TCRbeta repertoire served to evaluate the specificity and breadth of SARS-CoV-2-reactive T cell receptors following Ad26.COV2.S vaccination. Investigators remained blinded to trial group allocation during experiments and outcome assessment. Ad26.COV2.S was administered intramuscularly at 5 x 10^10 or 1 x 10^11 viral particles, either as a single shot or as two shots given 56 days apart. Participants in the trial were split at random into five groups of five each, receiving low-dose or high-dose Ad26.COV2.S once or twice, or else placebo on both occasions.

TCRbeta CDR3 regions were sequenced with the immunoSEQ Assay. After extraction, genomic DNA underwent amplification by bias-controlled multiplex PCR, followed by high-throughput sequencing. On the authors' methods: To quantify the absolute abundance of each unique TCRbeta CDR3 region, sequences were collapsed and filtered. T cell fraction was estimated by normalizing TCRbeta template counts to usable DNA, with usable DNA measured through amplification of reference genes found in all nucleated cells. Repertoire TCRs were annotated as SARS-CoV-2-specific when V gene, CDR3 amino acid sequence and J gene were exactly matched to a known reactive TCR set. The reference SARS-CoV-2 TCR set was obtained from MIRA and was filtered for enrichment in COVID-19-positive ImmuneCODE repertoires, whereby public or cross-reactive TCRs were removed. Based on the MIRA antigens, annotated TCRs were further analysed at the level of specific ORF or position within ORF. Breadth was defined as annotated unique rearrangements over total unique productive rearrangements; depth was the summed frequency of those rearrangements. Two-sided Wilcoxon rank-sum tests were used to compare TCR breadth between groups. TCRdb provides this immuneACCESS table in a form limited to in-frame rearrangements. Some clones are lacking; in checked studies, under half of them reflect an unresolved V gene, and why the rest are absent is not known. V and J calls and clone size are given by that table; D and trimming were obtained from the DNA. The table for this sample lists around 450,000 clones; 90% of them were counted only once. Around 4.2% of the sample comes from the top ten.

This specimen's treatment or condition label, interpreted: over 15 received Ad26.COV2.S at low or high dose, single or two shots; several received placebo; per-sample allocation not given. For vaccine and placebo recipients, the sequenced repertoires came from samples collected on day 63 after the first injection. In Cohort 1b, 25 to 30 adults aged 18-55 years were enrolled at a single site in Boston, USA, between 29 July and 7 August 2020. Ad26.COV2.S consisted of a replication-incompetent adenovirus type 26 vector by which a prefusion-stabilized SARS-CoV-2 spike protein from the original Wuhan strain was expressed. Study-wide conclusions, independent of this receptor: Substantial breadth of spike-specific CD8+ and CD4+ T cell responses was reported after vaccination. Vaccine and placebo recipients had comparable non-spike TCR breadth, which fits with the vaccine containing only spike. The authors noted that total T cell responses may have been underestimated by the TCR breadth and depth analyses. Compared with placebo recipients, Ad26.COV2.S recipients showed higher spike-specific TCR breadth (P = 0.0014). The study was not powered for comparison of responses between vaccine doses or regimens.

From the germline V gene, CDR1 is SGHTA and CDR2 is FQGNSA. The CDR3 numbers 17 residues from cysteine through phenylalanine. Here the CDR3 DNA is all that survives: 51 bases in frame from base 1. V and J are trimmed by 5 bases and 5 bases, and the gene matches miss 10 bases of the junction. To note about this clone: Its binding antigen is unknown. It has no much larger one-base neighbor in the sample; base qualities were not kept.

The source is a person aged 18 to 65 who received the Ad26.COV2.S COVID-19 vaccine or a placebo. This sequence uses TRBV7-2 and TRBJ2-1, with TRBD2 matching 12 junction bases. Source: peripheral blood, taken in a trial of Ad26.COV2.S vaccine versus placebo. The DNA is as follows: TGTGCCAGCAGCGATTCCCTGTGGACTAGCGGGGACAATGAGCAGTTCTTC. It translates to CASSDSLWTSGDNEQFF.